In this sample, the clone carrying this T cell receptor (beta chain) turned up once. The antigen is unknown. This sample stems from a study of T cell responses to AZD1222 COVID-19 vaccine. TCRdb keeps only in-frame clones here, not all; method: immunoSEQ multiplex PCR. The table includes 120,000 or so clones, less than 95% detected once. Regarding the study as a whole: Elevations in Spike-specific TCR breadth and depth followed administration of two AZD1222 doses. A mostly white British donor set with more females was recruited, and clonal diversity was possibly underestimated. Spike as a whole was targeted by vaccine-associated CD4 TCRs, dominant at 160-218 and 743-854.

The CDR3 runs 15 residues. Looked up from germline, CDR1 is SGHDN and CDR2 is FVKESK. V shed 2 bases, J shed 4 bases, and the junction held 4 bases outside the gene matches. The sample in question was peripheral blood, obtained on day 0 of MenACWY control vaccination. This receptor was taken from an adult in good health. The gene calls are TRBV14 and TRBJ2-7; TRBD2 aligns across 11 bases. CDR3 nucleotide sequence: TGTGCCAGCAGCCAATTCACTAGCGGGGGTTACGAGCAGTACTTC. This translates into CASSQFTSGGYEQYF.